The rows below give T cell receptor beta chains drawn from one sample of a study of T cell responses to AZD1222 COVID-19 vaccine. TCRdb's copy holds only in-frame clones and misses some; the assay was immunoSEQ multiplex PCR. The table lists about 94,000 clones, nearly 90% of them singletons. Sample: peripheral blood, taken on day 0 of AZD1222 vaccination. Receptor source: an adult in good health. CDR3s include the opening cysteine and the closing phenylalanine or tryptophan. A D gene is named only where the DNA matches it firmly. Part of the rows lack a size; the others show once, few, many or a class for expanded clones.

V: TRBV19
D: .
length: 15
size: once
J: TRBJ1-5
DNA: TGTGCCAGTAGTATAGTCGGCAGGGAAGGTCAGCCCCAGCATTTT
CDR3: CASSIVGREGQPQHF

V: TRBV29-1
D: .
length: 11
size: .
J: TRBJ1-1
DNA: TGCAGCGTGGGTCAGTACACTGAAGCTTTCTTT
CDR3: CSVGQYTEAFF

V: TRBV3-1/TRBV3-2
D: .
length: 15
size: .
J: TRBJ1-1
DNA: TGTGCCAGCAGCCAAGGTCGGACAGAGAACACTGAAGCTTTCTTT
CDR3: CASSQGRTENTEAFF

V: TRBV29-1
D: TRBD1
length: 13
size: .
J: TRBJ2-7
DNA: TGCAGCGTGGAGGACAGGGGGCTCTACGAGCAGTACTTC
CDR3: CSVEDRGLYEQYF

V: TRBV19
D: .
length: 15
size: few
J: TRBJ1-3
DNA: TGTGCCAGTACTCGTAGCCGGGACCGAGGAAACACCATATATTTT
CDR3: CASTRSRDRGNTIYF

V: TRBV6-5
D: .
length: 14
size: .
J: TRBJ1-6
DNA: TGTGCCAGCAGAGGGGCAGGCCGGGATTCACCCCTCCACTTT
CDR3: CASRGAGRDSPLHF

V: TRBV5-4
D: .
length: 15
size: .
J: TRBJ1-2
DNA: TGTGCCAGCAGCTTGGAAGGGAGACCCTTCTATGGCTACACCTTC
CDR3: CASSLEGRPFYGYTF

V: TRBV12-3/TRBV12-4
D: .
length: 13
size: .
J: TRBJ1-2
DNA: TGTGCCAGCAGATTCGGACAAGGTCGAGGCTACACCTTC
CDR3: CASRFGQGRGYTF

V: TRBV10-3
D: .
length: 14
size: .
J: TRBJ1-1
DNA: TGTGCCATCAGGAGGGACTTCCAGAACACTGAAGCTTTCTTT
CDR3: CAIRRDFQNTEAFF

V: TRBV6-5
D: .
length: 15
size: .
J: TRBJ1-2
DNA: TGTGCCAGCAGTCGCAGTGTAGTGGGAGATCATGGCTACACCTTC
CDR3: CASSRSVVGDHGYTF

V: TRBV7-7
D: .
length: 16
size: .
J: TRBJ2-2
DNA: TGTGCTAGCAGCCCCCGGACGACCCCGGACACCGGGGAGCTGTTTTTT
CDR3: CASSPRTTPDTGELFF

V: TRBV19
D: .
length: 13
size: .
J: TRBJ2-7
DNA: TGTGCCAGTAGTCTCGGGAGAGCCTACGAGCAGTACTTC
CDR3: CASSLGRAYEQYF

V: TRBV7-3
D: TRBD1
length: 14
size: .
J: TRBJ2-3
DNA: TGTGCCAGCAGCAAAGACAGGGCCGCAGATACGCAGTATTTT
CDR3: CASSKDRAADTQYF

V: TRBV6-5
D: TRBD2
length: 15
size: .
J: TRBJ2-3
DNA: TGTGCCAGCGGCGAACTAGCGGGGGGGGCAGATACGCAGTATTTT
CDR3: CASGELAGGADTQYF

V: TRBV6-7
D: .
length: 15
size: .
J: TRBJ1-2
DNA: TGTGCCAGCAGTTACTCCCAAGGCAGGGGATATGGCTACACCTTC
CDR3: CASSYSQGRGYGYTF

V: TRBV5-1
D: .
length: 13
size: .
J: TRBJ2-5
DNA: TGCGCCAGCAGCCCCGGGACCCAGGAGACCCAGTACTTC
CDR3: CASSPGTQETQYF

V: TRBV5-1
D: .
length: 18
size: .
J: TRBJ2-1
DNA: TGCGCCAGCAGCTCTGGGCCCCCCGGGCCAAGCTCCTACAATGAGCAGTTCTTC
CDR3: CASSSGPPGPSSYNEQFF

V: TRBV4-3
D: .
length: 14
size: .
J: TRBJ1-1
DNA: TGCGCCAGCAGCGATGGAGGGGTTGGGACTGAAGCTTTCTTT
CDR3: CASSDGGVGTEAFF

V: TRBV7-3
D: .
length: 14
size: .
J: TRBJ2-3
DNA: TGTGCCAGCAGCTTACGGGGGCCCACAGATACGCAGTATTTT
CDR3: CASSLRGPTDTQYF

V: TRBV15
D: .
length: 17
size: .
J: TRBJ2-1
DNA: TGTGCCACCAGCAGAGATCTAGGGGGGAGCTCCTACAATGAGCAGTTCTTC
CDR3: CATSRDLGGSSYNEQFF

V: TRBV7-2
D: .
length: 15
size: .
J: TRBJ1-2
DNA: TGTGCCAGCAGCTTAGTCTCGGGGAATAACTATGGCTACACCTTC
CDR3: CASSLVSGNNYGYTF

V: TRBV5-4
D: TRBD2
length: 13
size: .
J: TRBJ2-5
DNA: TGTGCCAGCAGCTTGATTAGCGGGGAGGCCCAGTACTTC
CDR3: CASSLISGEAQYF

V: TRBV5-4
D: TRBD2
length: 17
size: .
J: TRBJ2-5
DNA: TGTGCCAGCAGCGGTCTAGCGGGGAGCTCCCTTCGAGAGACCCAGTACTTC
CDR3: CASSGLAGSSLRETQYF

V: TRBV5-4
D: TRBD1
length: 14
size: .
J: TRBJ2-1
DNA: TGTGCCAGCAGCGATAGACAGGGTAGCAATGAGCAGTTCTTC
CDR3: CASSDRQGSNEQFF

V: TRBV3-1/TRBV3-2
D: TRBD1
length: 18
size: .
J: TRBJ1-4
DNA: TGTGCCAGCAGCCAAGACCAGGGGGGATTCACAACTAATGAAAAACTGTTTTTT
CDR3: CASSQDQGGFTTNEKLFF

V: TRBV5-6
D: .
length: 15
size: few
J: TRBJ1-2
DNA: TGTGCCAGCACCGGTCTTAGCCTGTTCGGCGATGGCTACACCTTC
CDR3: CASTGLSLFGDGYTF

V: TRBV7-2
D: TRBD1
length: 17
size: .
J: TRBJ2-5
DNA: TGTGCCAGCAGCTTCTCTGGGGGGGGACAGGGTCAAGAGACCCAGTACTTC
CDR3: CASSFSGGGQGQETQYF

V: TRBV2
D: .
length: 16
size: .
J: TRBJ2-3
DNA: TGTGCCAGCAGTGTTGGAGGGGGATACAGATTAGATACGCAGTATTTT
CDR3: CASSVGGGYRLDTQYF

V: TRBV3-1/TRBV3-2
D: .
length: 15
size: .
J: TRBJ1-5
DNA: TGTGCCAGCAGCCAAGGTCTAGGAGACGATCAGCCCCAGCATTTT
CDR3: CASSQGLGDDQPQHF

V: TRBV18
D: .
length: 14
size: .
J: TRBJ1-1
DNA: TGTGCCAGCTCAGCAAGACCAGGCAACACTGAAGCTTTCTTT
CDR3: CASSARPGNTEAFF

V: TRBV7-9
D: .
length: 17
size: .
J: TRBJ1-2
DNA: TGTGCCAGCAGCTTAGTACTCGGGGGTAAAGCTAACTATGGCTACACCTTC
CDR3: CASSLVLGGKANYGYTF

V: TRBV19
D: TRBD2
length: 16
size: .
J: TRBJ2-1
DNA: TGTGCCAGTAGTATCACCTCGCGGCGGGGGGTCGGAGAGCAGTTCTTC
CDR3: CASSITSRRGVGEQFF

V: TRBV2
D: .
length: 13
size: .
J: TRBJ2-5
DNA: TGTGCCAGCGGAGGGGACCCCTCAGAGACCCAGTACTTC
CDR3: CASGGDPSETQYF

V: TRBV5-1
D: .
length: 14
size: .
J: TRBJ2-7
DNA: TGCGCCAGCAGCCGGGACAAGAGCTCCTACGAGCAGTACTTC
CDR3: CASSRDKSSYEQYF

V: TRBV2
D: .
length: 12
size: .
J: TRBJ1-1
DNA: TGTGCCAGCAGTGAGTTTGGGCAGGAAGCTTTCTTT
CDR3: CASSEFGQEAFF

V: TRBV2
D: TRBD2
length: 15
size: .
J: TRBJ2-5
DNA: TGTGCCAGCAGTGAAGGGACTAGCGGGGGGGAGACCCAGTACTTC
CDR3: CASSEGTSGGETQYF

V: TRBV11-2
D: TRBD1
length: 14
size: .
J: TRBJ1-5
DNA: TGTGCCAGCAGCAAACAGGGGAGCAATCAGCCCCAGCATTTT
CDR3: CASSKQGSNQPQHF

V: TRBV6-1
D: .
length: 17
size: .
J: TRBJ2-3
DNA: TGTGCCAGCAGTGTATTTAGACAGCATCTAGGGACAGATACGCAGTATTTT
CDR3: CASSVFRQHLGTDTQYF

V: TRBV5-1
D: .
length: 14
size: .
J: TRBJ1-1
DNA: TGCGCCAGCAGCTTATCAGGGCGGAACACTGAAGCTTTCTTT
CDR3: CASSLSGRNTEAFF

V: TRBV7-8
D: .
length: 13
size: .
J: TRBJ2-7
DNA: TGTGCCAGCAGCTTAGACACTCACTACGAGCAGTACTTC
CDR3: CASSLDTHYEQYF

V: TRBV29-1
D: .
length: 13
size: .
J: TRBJ2-5
DNA: TGCAGCGTTGAAAAACAGCCCCAAGAGACCCAGTACTTC
CDR3: CSVEKQPQETQYF

V: TRBV3-1/TRBV3-2
D: TRBD2
length: 15
size: .
J: TRBJ2-3
DNA: TGTGCCAGCAGCCTGGGACTAGCGGCGGCAGATACGCAGTATTTT
CDR3: CASSLGLAAADTQYF

V: TRBV5-6
D: .
length: 12
size: .
J: TRBJ1-5
DNA: TGTGCCAGCAGCAAGTCGGGTCAGCCCCAGCATTTT
CDR3: CASSKSGQPQHF

V: TRBV5-1
D: TRBD2
length: 15
size: once
J: TRBJ2-1
DNA: TGCGCCAGCAGCTTTTGGCGGGGGGCCCACAATGAGCAGTTCTTC
CDR3: CASSFWRGAHNEQFF